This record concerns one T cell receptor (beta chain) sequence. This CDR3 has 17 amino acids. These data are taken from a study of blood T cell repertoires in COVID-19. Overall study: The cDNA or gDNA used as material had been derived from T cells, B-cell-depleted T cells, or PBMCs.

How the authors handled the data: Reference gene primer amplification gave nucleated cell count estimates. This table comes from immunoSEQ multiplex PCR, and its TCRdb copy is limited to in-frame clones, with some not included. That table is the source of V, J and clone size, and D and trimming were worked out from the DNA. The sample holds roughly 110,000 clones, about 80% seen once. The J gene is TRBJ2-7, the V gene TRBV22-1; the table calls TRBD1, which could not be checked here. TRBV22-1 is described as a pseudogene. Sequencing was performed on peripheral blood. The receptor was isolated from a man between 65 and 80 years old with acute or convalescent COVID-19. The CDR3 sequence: CPGSTSGTGEGTYEQYF. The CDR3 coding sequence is TGTCCTGGGAGCACATCCGGGACAGGGGAGGGGACCTACGAGCAGTACTTC.